This TCR beta chain was identified during a study of CD8 T cells in ankylosing spondylitis. General study findings and limits: Matched ankylosing spondylitis synovial fluid reportedly contained a significantly enriched population of disease-linked clones. A motif of 8 or 9 highly homologous TCR beta variants was seen as apparently characteristic of ankylosing spondylitis blood.

This clonotype was seen more than once but under ten times. Its antigen is currently unknown. From the 5' RACE reads, TCRdb called clonotypes with MiXCR, one entry per CDR3 protein. Among about 240,000 distinct CDR3 sequences listed, around 10% were seen once. The sequenced sample consisted of blood, either unsorted or a sorted T cell fraction (not recorded which). This TCR derives from a male donor with ankylosing spondylitis or in good health (not recorded which).

Here the CDR3 reads CSAEAGVSYEQYF. The CDR3 DNA follows: TGCAGTGCCGAAGCCGGGGTCTCCTACGAGCAGTACTTC. The chain couples TRBV20-1 to TRBJ2-7; tentatively, D is TRBD2 (5 bases). The V and J ends lost 6 bases and 0 bases respectively, with 12 bases between them. The CDR3 contains 13 residues. Germline CDR1 is DFQATT and CDR2 is SNEGSKA (reference sequence).